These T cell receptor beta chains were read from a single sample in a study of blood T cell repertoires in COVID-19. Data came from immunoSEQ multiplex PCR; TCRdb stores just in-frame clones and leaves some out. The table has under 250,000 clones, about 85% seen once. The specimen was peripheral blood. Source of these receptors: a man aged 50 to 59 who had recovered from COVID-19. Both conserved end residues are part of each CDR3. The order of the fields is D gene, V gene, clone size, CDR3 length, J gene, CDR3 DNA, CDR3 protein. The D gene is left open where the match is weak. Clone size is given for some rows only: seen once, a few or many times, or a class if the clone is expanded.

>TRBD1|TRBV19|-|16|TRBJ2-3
TGTGCCAGTAGCAACCTGGACAGGGGCGGCACAGATACGCAGTATTTT
CASSNLDRGGTDTQYF
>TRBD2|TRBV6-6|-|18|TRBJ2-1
TGTGCCAGCAGTCCTCGGACTAGCGGGAGGCCCACCTACAATGAGCAGTTCTTC
CASSPRTSGRPTYNEQFF
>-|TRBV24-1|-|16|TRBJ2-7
TGTGCCACCAGTGATTTCGGAACAGGTGGCTCCTACGAGCAGTACTTC
CATSDFGTGGSYEQYF
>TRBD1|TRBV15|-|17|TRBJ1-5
TGTGCCACCAGCACGGACAGGGTAGGTGTTGGCAATCAGCCCCAGCATTTT
CATSTDRVGVGNQPQHF
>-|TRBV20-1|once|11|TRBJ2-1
TGCAGTGCTTCCGGACTAAAAGAGCAGTTCTTC
CSASGLKEQFF
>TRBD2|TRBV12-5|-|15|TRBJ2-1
TGTGCTAGTGGTCAAAGCGGACTAGCGGACAATGAGCAGTTCTTC
CASGQSGLADNEQFF
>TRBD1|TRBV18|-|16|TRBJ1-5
TGTGCCAGCTCACCAGAGACAGGGGGCGCAGGACAGCCCCAGCATTTT
CASSPETGGAGQPQHF
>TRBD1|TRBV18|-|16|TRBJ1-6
TGTGCCAGCTCACGCACCACAGGGGCCCAAAATTCACCCCTCCACTTT
CASSRTTGAQNSPLHF
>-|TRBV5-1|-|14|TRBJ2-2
TGCGCCAGCAGCTTACAGGCGAACACCGGGGAGCTGTTTTTT
CASSLQANTGELFF
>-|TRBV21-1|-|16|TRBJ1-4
TGTGCCAGCAGCACTACCGGGGGATATATTAATGAAAAACTGTTTTTT
CASSTTGGYINEKLFF
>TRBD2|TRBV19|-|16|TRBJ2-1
TGTGCCAGTAGTATAGCGGGAGGCCGACTTTACAATGAGCAGTTCTTC
CASSIAGGRLYNEQFF
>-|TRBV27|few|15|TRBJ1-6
TGTGCCAGCAGCATCACAGGCCCTTTTAATTCACCCCTCCACTTT
CASSITGPFNSPLHF
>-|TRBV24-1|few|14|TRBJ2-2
TGTGCCACCCGACAGGGGAGGGGCACCGGGGAGCTGTTTTTT
CATRQGRGTGELFF
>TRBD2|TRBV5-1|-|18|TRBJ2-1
TGCGCCAGCAGCTTGTTAACTAGCGGGAGAGAACGGGGATATGAGCAGTTCTTC
CASSLLTSGRERGYEQFF
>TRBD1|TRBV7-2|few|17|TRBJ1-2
TGTGCCAGCAGCTTGGTATCCGGGACAGGGTCTAACTATGGCTACACCTTC
CASSLVSGTGSNYGYTF
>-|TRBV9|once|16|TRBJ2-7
TGTGCCAGCAGCGTTAAATCCACAGAGCCCTCCTACGAGCAGTACTTC
CASSVKSTEPSYEQYF
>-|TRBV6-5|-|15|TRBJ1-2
TGTGCCAGCAGTTACACCTCCACGGGAAACTATGGCTACACCTTC
CASSYTSTGNYGYTF
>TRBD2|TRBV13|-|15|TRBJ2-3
TGTGCCAGCAGCTTACTAGCGGGAGAGGCAGATACGCAGTATTTT
CASSLLAGEADTQYF
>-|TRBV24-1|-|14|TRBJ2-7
TGTGCCACCAGTGCGGGGGGCACTACCTACGAGCAGTACTTC
CATSAGGTTYEQYF
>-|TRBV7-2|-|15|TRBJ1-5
TGTGCCAGCAGCTTAACCAGGGGCGGTAGTCAGCCCCAGCATTTT
CASSLTRGGSQPQHF
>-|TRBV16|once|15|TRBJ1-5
TGTGCCAGCAGTCCCACGCGTGTTGGCAATCAGCCCCAGCATTTT
CASSPTRVGNQPQHF
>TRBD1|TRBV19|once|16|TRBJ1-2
TGTGCCAGTAGCACCCCCGGGACAGGGGGGGGCTATGGCTACACCTTC
CASSTPGTGGGYGYTF
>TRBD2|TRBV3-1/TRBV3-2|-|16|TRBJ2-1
TGTGCCAGCAGCCCCCTCCTAGCGGGAGGGGGAAATGAGCAGTTCTTC
CASSPLLAGGGNEQFF
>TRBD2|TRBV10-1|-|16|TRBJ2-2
TGCGCCAGCAGTGGTTCTAGCGGGAGGATCGCCGGGGAGCTGTTTTTT
CASSGSSGRIAGELFF
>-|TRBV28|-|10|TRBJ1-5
TGTGCCAGCAGTACGGGGCCCCAGCATTTT
CASSTGPQHF
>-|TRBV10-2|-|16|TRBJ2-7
TGCGCCAGCAGTGAGTCGTCAGGGAGGCCGTCCTACGAGCAGTACTTC
CASSESSGRPSYEQYF
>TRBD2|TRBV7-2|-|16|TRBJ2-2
TGTGCCAGCAGCTTAGAAGGGACTACTAACACCGGGGAGCTGTTTTTT
CASSLEGTTNTGELFF
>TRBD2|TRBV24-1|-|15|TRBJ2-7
TGTGCCACCAGTGACGGGACTAGCGGGAGGAACGAGCAGTACTTC
CATSDGTSGRNEQYF
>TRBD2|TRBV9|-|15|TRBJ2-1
TGTGCCAGCAGCCCGACTAGCGGATCCTACAATGAGCAGTTCTTC
CASSPTSGSYNEQFF
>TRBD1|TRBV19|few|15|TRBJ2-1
TGTGCCAGTAGTATTAAACAGGGGCCTCTGGGTGAGCAGTTCTTC
CASSIKQGPLGEQFF
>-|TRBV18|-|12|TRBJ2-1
TGTGCCAGCTCTGTCATGGCCAATGAGCAGTTCTTC
CASSVMANEQFF